What follows are 24 T cell receptor beta chains derived from one specimen sequenced in a study of blood T cell repertoires in COVID-19. The method was immunoSEQ multiplex PCR; TCRdb's version includes in-frame clones alone and lacks a portion of them. Of 160,000 or so clones detected, 87% appear once; the ten largest clones hold 1.6%. Input material: peripheral blood. These receptors were obtained from a woman aged 45-60 years with acute or convalescent COVID-19.

A note on this clone: Other DNA sequences in this specimen translate into the identical CDR3. The V and J genes are TRBV5-1 and TRBJ1-4; 8 nucleotides line up with TRBD1. Trimming removed 2 bases from V and 7 bases from J; junction bases left unmatched: 4. Looked up from germline, CDR1 is SGHRS and CDR2 is YFSETQ. The CDR3 runs 14 residues. The CDR3 sequence is CASSLGQGGEKLFF. The DNA for the CDR3 is TGCGCCAGCAGCTTAGGACAGGGCGGTGAAAAACTGTTTTTT.

The J gene is TRBJ2-2, the V gene TRBV19; the match to TRBD2 covers 7 bases. Germline V gene data show CDR1 as LNHDA and CDR2 as SQIVND (reference sequence). Losses at the gene ends were 3 bases for V and 1 base for J; bases not matched to a gene: 5. CDR3 length equals 16 residues. CDR3 DNA sequence: TGTGCCAGTAGTATGAGACTAGCCGAGAACACCGGGGAGCTGTTTTTT. Encoded protein: CASSMRLAENTGELFF.

This clone was seen just once. J is TRBJ1-4 and V is TRBV28; possible D gene TRBD1, 6 bases. There are 14 residues in the CDR3. Germline values: CDR1 MDHEN, CDR2 SYDVKM. Trimming removed 6 bases at V and 6 bases at J, with 14 bases between. The CDR3 protein is CASRFTGLHEKLFF. The CDR3 DNA follows: TGTGCCAGCAGATTTACAGGGCTTCATGAAAAACTGTTTTTT. The full variable domain, its missing parts supplied by reference TRBV28 and TRBJ1-4, is DVKVTQSSRYLVKRTGEKVFLECVQDMDHENMFWYRQDPGLGLRLIYFSYDVKMKEKGDIPEGYSVSREKKERFSLILESASTNQTSMYLCASRFTGLHEKLFFGSGTQLSVL.

The rearrangement uses TRBV19 and TRBJ2-3; D remains unclear. V lost 6 bases to trimming and J lost 2 bases, with 9 bases between them. Looked up from germline, CDR1 is LNHDA and CDR2 is SQIVND (reference sequence). The CDR3 has 13 amino acids. CDR3 sequence: CASSSTLTDTQYF. CDR3 bases: TGTGCCAGTAGCTCTACCCTCACAGATACGCAGTATTTT.

This chain uses TRBV10-1 with TRBJ1-1; D gene unclear. Germline CDR1 and CDR2: WNHNN and SYGVQD (reference sequence). Trimming took off 6 bases at V and 5 bases at J, with 13 bases between the two ends. CDR3 length equals 13 residues. CDR3 region: CASSRGSGTEAFF. CDR3 DNA sequence: TGCGCCAGCAGCCGAGGGTCGGGAACTGAAGCTTTCTTT.

V is TRBV11-3 and J is TRBJ2-7, with TRBD1 matching 8 bases. V was pared by 1 base and J by 2 bases, with 4 bases of the junction left unmatched. Germline loops: CDR1 SGHNT, CDR2 YENEEA. The CDR3 spans 15 residues. CDR3 sequence (DNA): TGTGCCAGCAGCTTAGGAGACAGGGGTACCTACGAGCAGTACTTC. Its translation is CASSLGDRGTYEQYF.

The chain uses TRBV11-3 and TRBJ1-4; D gene ambiguous. The CDR3 extends over 13 amino acids. In germline, CDR1 is SGHNT, CDR2 YENEEA. The germline V and J ends were trimmed by 2 bases and 6 bases, with 7 bases remaining between them. The DNA for the CDR3 is TGTGCCAGCAGCTTATCCAGTTATGAAAAACTGTTTTTT. This gives the protein CASSLSSYEKLFF.

This chain uses TRBV7-2 with TRBJ2-1; D perhaps matches TRBD2 (5 bases). V was trimmed by 5 bases and J by 9 bases, leaving 14 bases between them. The CDR3 has 13 residues. Germline CDR1 SGHTA, CDR2 FQGNSA. The CDR3 bases are TGTGCCAGCAGCGGACGTAGGGAGAGTGAGCAGTTCTTC. Amino acid sequence: CASSGRRESEQFF.

Comment on this clone: This CDR3 is also generated by other DNA sequences in the sample. V usage is TRBV2 and J usage is TRBJ2-7, with a tentative D call TRBD2 (5 bases). V was cut by 6 bases and J by 4 bases, with 10 bases left in between. This CDR3 comprises 12 residues. CDR1 is SNHLY and CDR2 is FYNNEI in the germline V gene. CDR3 sequence: CASRGGSYEQYF. For the CDR3, the DNA is TGTGCCAGCAGGGGCGGGTCGTACGAGCAGTACTTC.

The CDR3 DNA reads TGTGCCAGTAGTACAGGGGCGATGGGCACTGAAGCTTTCTTT. It is translated as CASSTGAMGTEAFF. The chain links TRBV19 to TRBJ1-1; weak D call: TRBD1 (6 bases). Germline V gene sequence: CDR1 LNHDA, CDR2 SQIVND (reference sequence). The V end lost 4 bases, the J end lost 4 bases, and 13 bases lay between the germline ends. The CDR3 is 14 residues long.

The chain employs TRBV10-3 and TRBJ2-3, with D tentatively TRBD1 (5 bases). The CDR3 has 16 residues. CDR1 ENHRY and CDR2 SYGVKD come from the germline V gene. V dropped 8 bases and J dropped 0 bases, with 18 bases sitting between them. The CDR3 coding sequence is TGTGCCATCCAACCAATCTACAGGCCTAGCACAGATACGCAGTATTTT. It translates to CAIQPIYRPSTDTQYF.

V and J are TRBV2 and TRBJ2-5; TRBD2 matches 14 bases. From germline, CDR1 is SNHLY and CDR2 FYNNEI. The CDR3 extends over 15 amino acids. V trimming: 6 bases; J trimming: 5 bases; junction bases outside the gene matches: 5. CDR3 loop: CASRGTSGSPETQYF. Written as DNA, the CDR3 is TGTGCCAGCAGGGGGACTAGCGGGAGCCCCGAGACCCAGTACTTC.

The chain combines TRBV19 with TRBJ1-3; D might be TRBD1 (5 bases). V gave up 2 bases and J gave up 8 bases, with 10 bases separating them. The CDR3 is 13 amino acids. Germline CDR1 is LNHDA and CDR2 is SQIVND (reference sequence). CDR3 sequence (DNA): TGTGCCAGTAGTATACCTTGGGGGGACACCATATATTTT. It yields the protein CASSIPWGDTIYF.

This clone was observed a few times. V is TRBV30 and J is TRBJ2-7, with 7 bases matching TRBD1. This CDR3 has 12 amino acids. Trimming cost V 0 bases and J 4 bases; bases outside gene matches: 0. Germline V gives CDR1 GTSNPN, CDR2 SVGIG (reference sequence). This CDR3 is CAWSVQGYEQYF. The CDR3 DNA reads as TGTGCCTGGAGTGTACAGGGGTACGAGCAGTACTTC.

V gene TRBV5-1 combines with J gene TRBJ2-3, with D tentatively TRBD1 (5 bases). The CDR3 has 16 residues. Germline V gene sequence: CDR1 SGHRS, CDR2 YFSETQ. V lost 0 bases and J lost 0, with 11 bases in between. The CDR3 DNA sequence: TGCGCCAGCAGCTTGGCCGACAGTAGCAGCACAGATACGCAGTATTTT. Its translation is CASSLADSSSTDTQYF.

This clone was counted a few times. The rearrangement uses TRBV4-1 and TRBJ2-6; TRBD2 agrees at 7 bases. Germline V CDR1 and CDR2: MGHRA, YSYEKL. The CDR3 is 17 amino acids. The trim removed 2 bases at V and 4 bases at J, leaving 8 bases unmatched. The CDR3: CASSQSGTTRGANVLTF. As DNA, the CDR3 is TGCGCCAGCAGCCAATCCGGGACTACCAGAGGGGCCAACGTCCTGACTTTC.

The V and J genes are TRBV9 and TRBJ2-6, with 13 bases identical to TRBD2. This CDR3 is built from 18 residues. From germline, CDR1 is SGDLS and CDR2 YYNGEE. After removal of 4 bases from V and 3 bases from J, the junction contained 7 bases not matched to a gene. In nucleotides, the CDR3 is TGTGCCAGCAGCCCCCGGACTAGCGGGAGAAATGGGGCCAACGTCCTGACTTTC. Its protein is CASSPRTSGRNGANVLTF.

The genes are TRBV5-1 and TRBJ2-3; weak D call: TRBD1 (5 bases). V shed 5 bases and J shed 0 bases, with 13 bases lying between them. Germline-derived CDR1 and CDR2 are SGHRS and YFSETQ. The CDR3 extends over 15 amino acids. The CDR3: CASSLWRQSTDTQYF. The CDR3 region has the DNA TGCGCCAGCAGTTTATGGCGACAGAGCACAGATACGCAGTATTTT.

The chain uses TRBV10-1 and TRBJ1-5; D gene uncertain. This CDR3 is 13 amino acids long. Germline values: CDR1 WNHNN, CDR2 SYGVQD (reference sequence). The V end lost 2 bases, the J end lost 7 bases, and 9 bases lay between the germline ends. Written as DNA, the CDR3 is TGCGCCAGCAGTGAGGGTACTGAACAGCCCCAGCATTTT. Protein product: CASSEGTEQPQHF.

This clone was seen a handful of times. This chain joins TRBV20-1 and TRBJ1-2; D not certain. Germline CDR1 DFQATT, CDR2 SNEGSKA (reference sequence). The CDR3 sequence is 11 residues long. Trimming stripped 4 bases from V and 6 bases from J, with 9 bases between. The chain's CDR3 is CSATVFDGYTF. DNA for the CDR3: TGCAGTGCTACAGTTTTTGATGGCTACACCTTC.

This clone was seen just once. This sequence joins TRBV14 and TRBJ1-3; 7 bases agree with TRBD1. The V and J ends lost 5 bases and 1 base, in that order; junction bases with no gene match: 8. The CDR3 contains 16 residues. Germline CDR1 SGHDN, CDR2 FVKESK. CDR3 nucleotides: TGTGCCAGCAGCTTACAGGGGAGTTGGTCTGGAAACACCATATATTTT. Amino acids: CASSLQGSWSGNTIYF.

The chain joins TRBV2 to TRBJ2-3; 7 positions agree with TRBD1. Germline lookup yields CDR1 SNHLY and CDR2 FYNNEI. The CDR3 is 14 residues long. V lost 7 bases and J lost 4; bases outside the gene matches: 8. The CDR3 DNA reads as TGTGCCAGCACCACGTTAGGGGGCCCAGATACGCAGTATTTT. This gives the protein CASTTLGGPDTQYF.

The V and J genes are TRBV19 and TRBJ2-1; D is unresolved. V was shortened by 5 bases and J by 9 bases, with 17 bases between the two germline ends. CDR1 is LNHDA, CDR2 SQIVND, per germline (reference sequence). This CDR3 comprises 14 residues. This chain's CDR3 is CASSPAPSRGEQFF. As DNA, the CDR3 is TGTGCCAGTAGTCCCGCCCCCTCTAGAGGTGAGCAGTTCTTC.

J is TRBJ1-2 and V is TRBV7-9; no firm D call. The V gene lost 5 bases and the J gene lost 2 bases, with 9 bases spanning the gap. Germline-derived CDR1 and CDR2 are SEHNR and FQNEAQ (reference sequence). The CDR3 length is 13 residues. CDR3: CASSPRVNYGYTF. In DNA, the CDR3 is TGTGCCAGCAGCCCTAGAGTCAACTATGGCTACACCTTC.